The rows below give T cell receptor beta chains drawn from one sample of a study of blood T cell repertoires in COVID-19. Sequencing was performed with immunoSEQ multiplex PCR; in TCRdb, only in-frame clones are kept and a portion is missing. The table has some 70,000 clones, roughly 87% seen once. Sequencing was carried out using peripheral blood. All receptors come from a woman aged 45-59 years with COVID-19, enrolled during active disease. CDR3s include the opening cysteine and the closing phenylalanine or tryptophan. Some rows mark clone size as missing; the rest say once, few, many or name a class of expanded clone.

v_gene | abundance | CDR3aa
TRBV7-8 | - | CASSPQTGAGYTF
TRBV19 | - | CASRRRGTATYNEQFF
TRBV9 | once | CASSEPLWEIGTDTQYF
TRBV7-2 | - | CASSLELSSPLHF
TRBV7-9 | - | CASSSGWDGGEQYF
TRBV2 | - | CASSIQGKGKNIQYF
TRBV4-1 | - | CASSQDNGAGNPGGYTF
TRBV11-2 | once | CASSSPGVAGYEQYF
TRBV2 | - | CASSEHPYEQYF
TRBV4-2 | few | CASSQGGSGDSYNEQFF
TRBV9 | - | CASSPDTLNTEAFF
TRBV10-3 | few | CATREPGEGGNQPQHF
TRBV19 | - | CASSFGGPGEQFF
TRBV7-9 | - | CASSRRGAEEDTQYF
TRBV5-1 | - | CASSPGQGTGELFF
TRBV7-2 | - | CASSLVGSGGFNEQFF
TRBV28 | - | CASRGHGQETQYF
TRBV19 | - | CASSIGDRGSGANVLTF
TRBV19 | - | CASTAGLPNTEAFF
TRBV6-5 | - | CASQREFTSGNTIYF
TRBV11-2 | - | CASSPRDRGNTEAFF
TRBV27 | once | CASRGMGLAGTQYF
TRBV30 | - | CAWSVLAVQETQYF
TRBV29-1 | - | CSVVRERPNEQFF
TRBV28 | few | CASSLDQDSSPLHF
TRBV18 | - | CASSFDNEQFF
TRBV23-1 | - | CASSHTSGDSYEQYF
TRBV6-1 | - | CASSESVGTGNYEQYF
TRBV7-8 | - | CASSLDIASGELFF
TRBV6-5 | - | CASSQNSGVNTEAFF
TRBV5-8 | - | CASSLTGGIVETQYF